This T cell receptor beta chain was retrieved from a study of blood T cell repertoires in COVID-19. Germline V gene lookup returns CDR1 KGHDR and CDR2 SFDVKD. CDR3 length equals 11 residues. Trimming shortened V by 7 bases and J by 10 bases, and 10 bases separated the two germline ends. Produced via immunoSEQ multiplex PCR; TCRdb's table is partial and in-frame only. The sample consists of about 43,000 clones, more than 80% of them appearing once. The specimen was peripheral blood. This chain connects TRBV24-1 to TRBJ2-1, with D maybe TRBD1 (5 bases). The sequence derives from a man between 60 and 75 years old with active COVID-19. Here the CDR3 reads CATSGHVEQFF. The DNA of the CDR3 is TGTGCCACCAGCGGACACGTCGAGCAGTTCTTC.